The rows below give T cell receptor beta chains drawn from one sample of a study of T cell responses to AZD1222 COVID-19 vaccine. The method was immunoSEQ multiplex PCR; TCRdb's version includes in-frame clones alone and lacks a portion of them. Here the sample spans about 150,000 clones, around 87% being singletons. This specimen consisted of peripheral blood, obtained 28 days after the second AZD1222 dose. The receptors were sampled from an adult who received the AZD1222 COVID-19 vaccine. Each CDR3 is given with its conserved first and last residue. Fields, in order: D gene, V gene, clone size, J gene, CDR3 DNA, CDR3 protein. The D gene is left open where the match is weak. For some rows the clone size is stated as once, few or many, or as a class when expanded; others skip it.

D gene: -; V gene: TRBV5-6; clone size: -; J gene: TRBJ1-1; CDR3 DNA: TGTGCCAGCAGCCTACAGAGGAGCAGGGTCCGGGGGACTGAAGCTTTCTTT; CDR3 protein: CASSLQRSRVRGTEAFF
D gene: -; V gene: TRBV28; clone size: -; J gene: TRBJ1-2; CDR3 DNA: TGTGCCAGCAGTTTATCAGGGGCGGTGGGTGGCTACACCTTC; CDR3 protein: CASSLSGAVGGYTF
D gene: TRBD1; V gene: TRBV11-2; clone size: -; J gene: TRBJ2-7; CDR3 DNA: TGTGCCAGCAGCGCCACCCCGCCGGGACAGGGGGCCTCCTACGAGCAGTACTTC; CDR3 protein: CASSATPPGQGASYEQYF
D gene: -; V gene: TRBV9; clone size: -; J gene: TRBJ2-3; CDR3 DNA: TGTGCCAGCAGCGTAGATTCTGGCGGCACAGATACGCAGTATTTT; CDR3 protein: CASSVDSGGTDTQYF
D gene: -; V gene: TRBV30; clone size: -; J gene: TRBJ1-3; CDR3 DNA: TGTGCCTGGAGTGTACAGGCCGTTGTTGGAAACACCATATATTTT; CDR3 protein: CAWSVQAVVGNTIYF
D gene: -; V gene: TRBV10-3; clone size: -; J gene: TRBJ2-3; CDR3 DNA: TGTGCCATCAGTGAAACAAGCGGCAGCACAGATACGCAGTATTTT; CDR3 protein: CAISETSGSTDTQYF
D gene: TRBD1; V gene: TRBV2; clone size: -; J gene: TRBJ2-1; CDR3 DNA: TGTGCCAGCAGTGTGGACAGGGATACCCATGAGCAGTTCTTC; CDR3 protein: CASSVDRDTHEQFF
D gene: -; V gene: TRBV5-4; clone size: -; J gene: TRBJ1-2; CDR3 DNA: TGTGCCAGCCGCTATAACGACCGAGGGTATGGCTACACCTTC; CDR3 protein: CASRYNDRGYGYTF
D gene: -; V gene: TRBV3-1/TRBV3-2; clone size: once; J gene: TRBJ2-1; CDR3 DNA: TGTGCCAGCAGCAGGGGTGGAGGTTATGAGCAGTTCTTC; CDR3 protein: CASSRGGGYEQFF
D gene: -; V gene: TRBV18; clone size: -; J gene: TRBJ2-2; CDR3 DNA: TGTGCCAGCTCGATACTAGAAACCGGGGAGCTGTTTTTT; CDR3 protein: CASSILETGELFF
D gene: -; V gene: TRBV6-5; clone size: -; J gene: TRBJ2-4; CDR3 DNA: TGTGCCAGCAGTAACCGGGTCCCGTCCGTAACATTTCAGTACTTC; CDR3 protein: CASSNRVPSVTFQYF
D gene: TRBD1; V gene: TRBV7-2; clone size: -; J gene: TRBJ2-5; CDR3 DNA: TGTGCCAGCAGCGCACAGGGGGTTGGGACAGAGACCCAGTACTTC; CDR3 protein: CASSAQGVGTETQYF
D gene: -; V gene: TRBV14; clone size: -; J gene: TRBJ2-1; CDR3 DNA: TGTGCCAGCAGCCAAGATTTGGAGGGAACATACAATGAGCAGTTCTTC; CDR3 protein: CASSQDLEGTYNEQFF
D gene: TRBD1; V gene: TRBV28; clone size: -; J gene: TRBJ1-5; CDR3 DNA: TGTGCCAGCAGTTCTGGGACAGGGGGCAATCAGCCCCAGCATTTT; CDR3 protein: CASSSGTGGNQPQHF
D gene: TRBD1; V gene: TRBV27; clone size: -; J gene: TRBJ2-5; CDR3 DNA: TGTGCCAGCAGTTTAAATTATCCGGGACAGAGACTTTCGACCCAGTACTTC; CDR3 protein: CASSLNYPGQRLSTQYF
D gene: -; V gene: TRBV12-3/TRBV12-4; clone size: -; J gene: TRBJ2-5; CDR3 DNA: TGTGCCAGCAGTCCGCTCGGTGCTGAGACCCAGTACTTC; CDR3 protein: CASSPLGAETQYF
D gene: TRBD1; V gene: TRBV6-5; clone size: -; J gene: TRBJ2-5; CDR3 DNA: TGTGCCAGCCAAGCACAGGGGAAACTGGAGACCCAGTACTTC; CDR3 protein: CASQAQGKLETQYF
D gene: TRBD1; V gene: TRBV18; clone size: -; J gene: TRBJ1-3; CDR3 DNA: TGTGCCAGCTCACCCTCCCGGGACAGAGTAAACACCATATATTTT; CDR3 protein: CASSPSRDRVNTIYF
D gene: -; V gene: TRBV5-6; clone size: -; J gene: TRBJ1-3; CDR3 DNA: TGTGCCAGCAGCTTAGAGGCCCCGGCTGGAAACACCATATATTTT; CDR3 protein: CASSLEAPAGNTIYF
D gene: -; V gene: TRBV29-1; clone size: -; J gene: TRBJ1-1; CDR3 DNA: TGCAGCGTTGAATTCAGACCCAGGGAAGGTTATGAAGCTTTCTTT; CDR3 protein: CSVEFRPREGYEAFF
D gene: -; V gene: TRBV28; clone size: -; J gene: TRBJ2-2; CDR3 DNA: TGTGCCAGCACCCCGCGGTGGAGCGGGGAGCTGTTTTTT; CDR3 protein: CASTPRWSGELFF
D gene: -; V gene: TRBV27; clone size: once; J gene: TRBJ1-5; CDR3 DNA: TGTGCCAGCAGCCCTGAGGAGGGACAGCCCCAGCATTTT; CDR3 protein: CASSPEEGQPQHF
D gene: TRBD1; V gene: TRBV6-6; clone size: -; J gene: TRBJ1-2; CDR3 DNA: TGTGCCAGCAGTTACTCCGGGACAGGGGGCGGCTATGGCTACACCTTC; CDR3 protein: CASSYSGTGGGYGYTF
D gene: -; V gene: TRBV30; clone size: -; J gene: TRBJ1-1; CDR3 DNA: TGTGCCTGGAGTGTGTGGGGGGTTACGGTCACTGAAGCTTTCTTT; CDR3 protein: CAWSVWGVTVTEAFF
D gene: -; V gene: TRBV28; clone size: -; J gene: TRBJ2-3; CDR3 DNA: TGTGCCAGCAGTTTCCAGGGGAGAAATACGCAGTATTTT; CDR3 protein: CASSFQGRNTQYF
D gene: -; V gene: TRBV5-4; clone size: -; J gene: TRBJ2-7; CDR3 DNA: TGTGCCAGCAGCTTAGCACAGGGTCCCTACGAGCAGTACTTC; CDR3 protein: CASSLAQGPYEQYF
D gene: -; V gene: TRBV28; clone size: -; J gene: TRBJ2-7; CDR3 DNA: TGTGCCAGCAGTTACGGATACGAGCAGTACTTC; CDR3 protein: CASSYGYEQYF
D gene: TRBD1; V gene: TRBV6-2/TRBV6-3; clone size: once; J gene: TRBJ1-4; CDR3 DNA: TGTGCCAGCAGTCAAGGGACAGTAGAGGAAAAACTGTTTTTT; CDR3 protein: CASSQGTVEEKLFF
D gene: -; V gene: TRBV6-6; clone size: -; J gene: TRBJ2-7; CDR3 DNA: TGTGCCGCTTCACGGGGGGGACAGTATTACGAGCAGTACTTC; CDR3 protein: CAASRGGQYYEQYF
D gene: -; V gene: TRBV14; clone size: few; J gene: TRBJ1-1; CDR3 DNA: TGTGCCAGCAGCCCTCTGGGAGGGTCCCTCATGAACACTGAAGCTTTCTTT; CDR3 protein: CASSPLGGSLMNTEAFF
D gene: -; V gene: TRBV7-9; clone size: few; J gene: TRBJ1-4; CDR3 DNA: TGTGCCAGCAGCTTACGACAGAATAATGAAAAACTGTTTTTT; CDR3 protein: CASSLRQNNEKLFF
D gene: TRBD1; V gene: TRBV7-3; clone size: -; J gene: TRBJ2-5; CDR3 DNA: TGTGCCAGCAGCGTCACAGGGGGGACAGCTGGAGAGACCCAGTACTTC; CDR3 protein: CASSVTGGTAGETQYF
D gene: TRBD1; V gene: TRBV6-5; clone size: -; J gene: TRBJ1-4; CDR3 DNA: TGTGCCAGCAGTACGGACAGGATAAGTGAAAAACTGTTTTTT; CDR3 protein: CASSTDRISEKLFF
D gene: -; V gene: TRBV28; clone size: -; J gene: TRBJ1-1; CDR3 DNA: TGTGCCGTCGATAATTTGAACACTGAAGCTTTCTTT; CDR3 protein: CAVDNLNTEAFF
D gene: -; V gene: TRBV9; clone size: -; J gene: TRBJ1-2; CDR3 DNA: TGTGCCAGCAGCGTAGCGGGTTTTGGAGGCTACACCTTC; CDR3 protein: CASSVAGFGGYTF
D gene: -; V gene: TRBV5-8; clone size: -; J gene: TRBJ1-1; CDR3 DNA: TGTGCCAGCAGCTTGGAACCGGTGAACACTGAAGCTTTCTTT; CDR3 protein: CASSLEPVNTEAFF
D gene: TRBD1; V gene: TRBV9; clone size: -; J gene: TRBJ2-2; CDR3 DNA: TGTGCCAGCAGTGCCGGGACAGGGAGGGGCGGGGTAGCCGGGGAGCTGTTTTTT; CDR3 protein: CASSAGTGRGGVAGELFF